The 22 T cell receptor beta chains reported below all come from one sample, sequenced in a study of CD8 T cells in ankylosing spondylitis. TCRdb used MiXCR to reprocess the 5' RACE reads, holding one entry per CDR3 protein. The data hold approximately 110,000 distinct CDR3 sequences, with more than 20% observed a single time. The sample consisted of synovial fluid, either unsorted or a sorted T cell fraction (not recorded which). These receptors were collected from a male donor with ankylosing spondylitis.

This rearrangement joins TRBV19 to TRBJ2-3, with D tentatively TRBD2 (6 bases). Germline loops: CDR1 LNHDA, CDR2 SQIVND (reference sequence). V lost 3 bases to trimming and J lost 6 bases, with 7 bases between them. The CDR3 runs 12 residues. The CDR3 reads CASSIREDTQYF. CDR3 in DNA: TGTGCCAGTAGTATCCGGGAGGATACGCAGTATTTT.

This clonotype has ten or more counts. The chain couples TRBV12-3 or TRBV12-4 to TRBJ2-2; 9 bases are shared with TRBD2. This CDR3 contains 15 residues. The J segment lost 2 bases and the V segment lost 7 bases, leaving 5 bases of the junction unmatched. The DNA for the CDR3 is TGTGCCAGCACTCATAGCGGGAGCAACACCGGGGAGCTGTTTTTT. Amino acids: CASTHSGSNTGELFF.

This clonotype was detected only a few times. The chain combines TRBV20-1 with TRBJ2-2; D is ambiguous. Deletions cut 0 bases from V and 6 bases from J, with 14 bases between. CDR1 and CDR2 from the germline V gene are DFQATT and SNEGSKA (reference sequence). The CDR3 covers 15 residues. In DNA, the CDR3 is TGCAGTGCTAGAGATCTAGGGCACCCGTCCGGGGAGCTGTTTTTT. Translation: CSARDLGHPSGELFF.

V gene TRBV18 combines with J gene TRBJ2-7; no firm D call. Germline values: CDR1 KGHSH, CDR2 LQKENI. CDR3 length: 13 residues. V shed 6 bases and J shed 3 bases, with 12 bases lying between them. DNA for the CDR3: TGTGCCAGCTCTCTCTCCCTGAACTACGAGCAGTACTTC. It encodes CASSLSLNYEQYF. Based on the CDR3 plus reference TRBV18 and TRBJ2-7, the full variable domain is NAGVMQNPRHLVRRRGQEARLRCSPMKGHSHVYWYRQLPEEGLKFMVYLQKENIIDESGMPKERFSAEFPKEGPSILRIQQVVRGDSAAYFCASSLSLNYEQYFGPGTRLTVT.

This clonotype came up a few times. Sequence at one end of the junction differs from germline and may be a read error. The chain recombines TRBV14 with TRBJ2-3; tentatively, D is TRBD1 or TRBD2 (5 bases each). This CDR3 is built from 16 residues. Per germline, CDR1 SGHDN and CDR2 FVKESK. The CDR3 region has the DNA TGTGCCACCAGCCCGCAGGGACGAGTTGGCACAGATACGCAGTATTTT. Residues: CATSPQGRVGTDTQYF.

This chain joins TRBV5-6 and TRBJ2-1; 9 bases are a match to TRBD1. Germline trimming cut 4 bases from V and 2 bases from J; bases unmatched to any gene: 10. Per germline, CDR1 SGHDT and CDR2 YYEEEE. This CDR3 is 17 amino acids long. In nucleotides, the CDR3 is TGTGCCAGCAGCAGTCCCGGGACAGGGTTCGCCTACAATGAGCAGTTCTTC. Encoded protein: CASSSPGTGFAYNEQFF.

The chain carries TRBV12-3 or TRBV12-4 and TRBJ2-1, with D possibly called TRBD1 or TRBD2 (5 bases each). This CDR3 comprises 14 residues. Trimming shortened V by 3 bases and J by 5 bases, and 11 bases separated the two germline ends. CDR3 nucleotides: TGTGCCAGCAGTTTGTGGGGGAGCGACAATGAGCAGTTCTTC. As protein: CASSLWGSDNEQFF.

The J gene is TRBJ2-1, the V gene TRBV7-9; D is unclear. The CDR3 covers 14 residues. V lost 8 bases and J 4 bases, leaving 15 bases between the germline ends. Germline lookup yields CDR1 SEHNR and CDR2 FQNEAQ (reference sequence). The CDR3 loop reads CASLPPGAYNEQFF. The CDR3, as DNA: TGTGCCAGCCTCCCCCCAGGAGCTTACAATGAGCAGTTCTTC.

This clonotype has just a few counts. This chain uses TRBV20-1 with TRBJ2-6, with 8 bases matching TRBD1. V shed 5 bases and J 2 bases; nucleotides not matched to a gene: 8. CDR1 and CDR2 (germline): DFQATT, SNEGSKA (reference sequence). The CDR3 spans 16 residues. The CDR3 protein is CSAPAGGATGANVLTF. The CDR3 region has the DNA TGCAGTGCTCCCGCAGGGGGCGCAACTGGGGCCAACGTCCTGACTTTC.

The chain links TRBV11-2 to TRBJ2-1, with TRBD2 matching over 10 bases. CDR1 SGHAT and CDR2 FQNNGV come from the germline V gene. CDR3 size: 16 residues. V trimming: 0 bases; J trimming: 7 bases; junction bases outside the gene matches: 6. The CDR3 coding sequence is TGTGCCAGCAGCTTAGATCTAGCGGGAGCAGTGAATGAGCAGTTCTTC. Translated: CASSLDLAGAVNEQFF.

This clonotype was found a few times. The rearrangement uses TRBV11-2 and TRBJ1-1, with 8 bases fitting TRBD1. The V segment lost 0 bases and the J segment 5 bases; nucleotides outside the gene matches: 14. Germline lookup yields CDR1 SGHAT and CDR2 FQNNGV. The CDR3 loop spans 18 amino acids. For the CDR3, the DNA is TGTGCCAGCAGCTTAGATTTGGCCCAGGGGGCGCATTCGACTGAAGCTTTCTTT. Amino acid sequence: CASSLDLAQGAHSTEAFF.

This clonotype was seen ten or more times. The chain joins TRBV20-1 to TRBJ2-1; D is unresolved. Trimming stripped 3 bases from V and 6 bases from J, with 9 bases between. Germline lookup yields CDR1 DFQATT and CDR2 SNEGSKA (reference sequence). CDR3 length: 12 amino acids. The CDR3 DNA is TGCAGTGCTAGTAAGCTACGCAATGAGCAGTTCTTC. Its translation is CSASKLRNEQFF.

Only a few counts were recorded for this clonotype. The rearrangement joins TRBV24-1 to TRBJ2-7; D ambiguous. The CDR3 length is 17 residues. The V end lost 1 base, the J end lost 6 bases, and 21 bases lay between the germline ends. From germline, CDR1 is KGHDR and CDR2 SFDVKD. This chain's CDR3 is CATSDFNSNGASGEQYF. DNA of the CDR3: TGTGCCACCAGTGATTTTAACTCCAATGGCGCGTCTGGCGAGCAGTACTTC.

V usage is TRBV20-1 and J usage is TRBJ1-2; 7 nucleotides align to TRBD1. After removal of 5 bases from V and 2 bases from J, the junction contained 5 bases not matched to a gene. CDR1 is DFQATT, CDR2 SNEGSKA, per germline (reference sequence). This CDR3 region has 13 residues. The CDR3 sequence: CSAGLGQNYGYTF. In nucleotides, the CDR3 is TGCAGTGCTGGGCTGGGACAGAACTATGGCTACACCTTC.

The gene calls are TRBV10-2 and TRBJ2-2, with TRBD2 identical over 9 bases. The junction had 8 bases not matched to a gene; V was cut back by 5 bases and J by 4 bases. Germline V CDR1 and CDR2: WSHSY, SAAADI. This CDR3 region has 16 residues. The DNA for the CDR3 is TGCGCCAGCAGTCCTTTCAAAGCGGGAGGCACCGGGGAGCTGTTTTTT. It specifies CASSPFKAGGTGELFF.

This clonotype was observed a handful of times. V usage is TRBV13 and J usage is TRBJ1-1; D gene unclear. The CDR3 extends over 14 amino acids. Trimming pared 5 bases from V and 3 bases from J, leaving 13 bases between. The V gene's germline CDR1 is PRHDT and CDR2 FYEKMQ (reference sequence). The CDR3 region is CASSLEGGDTEAFF. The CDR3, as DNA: TGTGCCAGCAGCCTAGAGGGCGGGGACACTGAAGCTTTCTTT.

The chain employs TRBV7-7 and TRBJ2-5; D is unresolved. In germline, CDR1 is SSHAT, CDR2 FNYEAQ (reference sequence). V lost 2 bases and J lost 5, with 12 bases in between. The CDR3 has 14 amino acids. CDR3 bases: TGTGCCAGCAGCTTAAGCAGGATTGGGGAGACCCAGTACTTC. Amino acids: CASSLSRIGETQYF.

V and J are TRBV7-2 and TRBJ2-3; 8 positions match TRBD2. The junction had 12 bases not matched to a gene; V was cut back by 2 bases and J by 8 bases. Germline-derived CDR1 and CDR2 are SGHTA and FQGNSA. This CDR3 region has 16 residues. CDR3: CASSLLGSAGGGTQYF. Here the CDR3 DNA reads TGTGCCAGCAGCTTATTGGGCAGTGCGGGGGGAGGTACGCAGTATTTT.

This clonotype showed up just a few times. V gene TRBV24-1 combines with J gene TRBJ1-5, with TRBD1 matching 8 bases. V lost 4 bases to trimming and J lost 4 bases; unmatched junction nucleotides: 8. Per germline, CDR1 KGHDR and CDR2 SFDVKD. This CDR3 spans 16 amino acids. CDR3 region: CATSENGQGENQPQHF. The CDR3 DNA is TGTGCCACCAGTGAGAACGGACAGGGAGAAAATCAGCCCCAGCATTTT.

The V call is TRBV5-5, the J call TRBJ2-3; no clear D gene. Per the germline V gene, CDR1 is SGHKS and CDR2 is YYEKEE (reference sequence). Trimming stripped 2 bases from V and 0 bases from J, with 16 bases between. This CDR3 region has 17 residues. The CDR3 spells CASSLRLTVPSTDTQYF. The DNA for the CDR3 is TGTGCCAGCAGCTTAAGGTTGACGGTCCCTAGCACAGATACGCAGTATTTT.

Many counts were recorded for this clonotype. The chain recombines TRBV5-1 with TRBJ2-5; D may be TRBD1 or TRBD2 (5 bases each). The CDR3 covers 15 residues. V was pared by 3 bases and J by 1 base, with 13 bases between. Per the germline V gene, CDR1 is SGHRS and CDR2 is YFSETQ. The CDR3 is CASSSPTGTQETQYF. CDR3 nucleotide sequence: TGCGCCAGCAGCTCCCCGACGGGGACCCAAGAGACCCAGTACTTC.

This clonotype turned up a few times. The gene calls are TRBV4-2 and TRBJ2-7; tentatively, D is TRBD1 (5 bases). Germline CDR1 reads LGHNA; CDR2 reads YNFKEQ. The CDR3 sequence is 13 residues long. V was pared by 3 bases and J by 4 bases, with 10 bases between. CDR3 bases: TGTGCCAGCAGCCAGACGACAGTTTACGAGCAGTACTTC. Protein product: CASSQTTVYEQYF.